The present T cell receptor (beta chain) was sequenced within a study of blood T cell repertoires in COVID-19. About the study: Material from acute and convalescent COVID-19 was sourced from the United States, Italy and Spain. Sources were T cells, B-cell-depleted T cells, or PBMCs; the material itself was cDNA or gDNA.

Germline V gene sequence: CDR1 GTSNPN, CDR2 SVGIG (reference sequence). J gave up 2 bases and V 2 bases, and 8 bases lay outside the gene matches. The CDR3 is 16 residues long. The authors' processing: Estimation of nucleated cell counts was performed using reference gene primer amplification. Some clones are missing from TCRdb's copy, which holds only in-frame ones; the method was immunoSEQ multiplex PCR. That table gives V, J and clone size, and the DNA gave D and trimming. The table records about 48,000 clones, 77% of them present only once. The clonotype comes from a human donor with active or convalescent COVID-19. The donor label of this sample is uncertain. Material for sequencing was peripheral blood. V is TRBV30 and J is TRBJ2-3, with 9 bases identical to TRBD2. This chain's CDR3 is CAWSSGLAGTTDTQYF. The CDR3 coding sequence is TGTGCCTGGAGTTCAGGGCTAGCGGGAACCACAGATACGCAGTATTTT.